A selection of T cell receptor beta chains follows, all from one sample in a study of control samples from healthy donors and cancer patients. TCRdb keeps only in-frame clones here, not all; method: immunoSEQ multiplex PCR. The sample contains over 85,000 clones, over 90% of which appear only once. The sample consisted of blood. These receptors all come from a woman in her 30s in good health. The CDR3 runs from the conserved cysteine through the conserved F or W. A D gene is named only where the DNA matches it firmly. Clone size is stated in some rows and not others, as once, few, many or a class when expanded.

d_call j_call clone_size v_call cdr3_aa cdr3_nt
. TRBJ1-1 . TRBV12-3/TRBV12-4 CASSVSLNTEAFF TGTGCCAGCAGTGTATCATTGAACACTGAAGCTTTCTTT
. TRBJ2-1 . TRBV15 CATSRGLLGGNEQFF TGTGCCACCAGCAGGGGCCTTTTAGGGGGCAATGAGCAGTTCTTC
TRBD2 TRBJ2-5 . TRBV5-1 CASRREGRETQYF TGCGCCAGCAGACGGGAGGGCCGGGAGACCCAGTACTTC
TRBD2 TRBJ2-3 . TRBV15 CATSRVPRLAGYSTSTDTQYF TGTGCCACCAGCAGAGTTCCCCGACTAGCGGGATACTCAACGAGCACAGATACGCAGTATTTT
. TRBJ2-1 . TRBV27 CASSRLPPGSTYNEQFF TGTGCCAGCAGCCGCCTCCCGCCGGGTTCGACCTACAATGAGCAGTTCTTC
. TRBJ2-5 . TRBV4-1 CASSQDGQGGLETQYF TGCGCCAGCAGCCAAGATGGGCAGGGAGGATTGGAGACCCAGTACTTC
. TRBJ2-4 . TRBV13 CASSRGTSLAKNIQYF TGTGCCAGCAGCCGGGGGACATCGCTAGCCAAAAACATTCAGTACTTC
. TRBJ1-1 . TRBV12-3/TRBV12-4 CASSHGPWTEAFF TGTGCCAGCAGCCACGGACCGTGGACTGAAGCTTTCTTT
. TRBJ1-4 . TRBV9 CASSVDSNSNEKLFF TGTGCCAGCAGCGTAGATAGCAATTCGAATGAAAAACTGTTTTTT
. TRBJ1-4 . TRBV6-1 CASSDQGTFGEKLFF TGTGCCAGCAGTGACCAGGGGACCTTTGGGGAAAAACTGTTTTTT
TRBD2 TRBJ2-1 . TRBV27 CASRPTSGSVYEQFF TGTGCCAGCAGGCCAACTAGCGGGAGTGTCTATGAGCAGTTCTTC
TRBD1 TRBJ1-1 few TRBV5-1 CASSLIAHDRVGITEAFF TGCGCCAGCAGCTTGATCGCACACGACAGGGTCGGGATCACTGAAGCTTTCTTT
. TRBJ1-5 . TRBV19 CASSIDGSTGKQPQHF TGTGCCAGTAGTATAGATGGGTCTACAGGGAAACAGCCCCAGCATTTT
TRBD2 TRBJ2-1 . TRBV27 CASSLSLAGAFPNEQFF TGTGCCAGCAGTTTATCACTAGCGGGAGCATTTCCCAATGAGCAGTTCTTC
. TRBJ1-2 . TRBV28 CASSWLSSQAGDGYTF TGTGCCAGCAGTTGGTTGAGCAGCCAGGCTGGGGATGGCTACACCTTC
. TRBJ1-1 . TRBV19 CASSIKGGRVTNTEAFF TGTGCCAGTAGTATTAAAGGGGGGAGGGTCACGAACACTGAAGCTTTCTTT
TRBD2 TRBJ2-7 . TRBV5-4 CASSPLTSGSYEQYF TGTGCCAGCAGCCCCCTGACTAGCGGGAGCTACGAGCAGTACTTC
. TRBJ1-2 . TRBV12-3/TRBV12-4 CASSSPRLYGYTF TGTGCCAGCAGTTCGCCACGGCTCTATGGCTACACCTTC
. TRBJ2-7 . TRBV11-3 CASSLGYTSYEQYF TGTGCCAGCAGCTTAGGTTATACTTCTTACGAGCAGTACTTC
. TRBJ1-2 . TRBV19 CASTTGVTWGYTF TGTGCCAGTACGACAGGCGTTACATGGGGCTACACCTTC
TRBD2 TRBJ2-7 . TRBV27 CASSLGLASSYEQYF TGTGCCAGCAGTCTGGGACTAGCGTCCTCCTACGAGCAGTACTTC
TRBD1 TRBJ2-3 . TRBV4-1 CASKQGASTDTQYF TGCGCCAGCAAACAGGGGGCTAGCACAGATACGCAGTATTTT
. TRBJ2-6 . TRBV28 CASSLGETTVGANVLTF TGTGCCAGCAGTTTAGGGGAAACCACGGTAGGGGCCAACGTCCTGACTTTC
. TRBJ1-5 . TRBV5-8 CASSFGGSNQPQHF TGTGCCAGCAGCTTCGGGGGAAGCAATCAGCCCCAGCATTTT
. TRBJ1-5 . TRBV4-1 CASSQFMGGNQPQHF TGCGCCAGCAGCCAATTTATGGGGGGCAATCAGCCCCAGCATTTT
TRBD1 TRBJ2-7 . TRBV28 CASSSQDRIAYEQYF TGTGCCAGCAGTTCTCAGGACAGGATCGCCTACGAGCAGTACTTC
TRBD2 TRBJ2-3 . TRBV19 CASSPREGLVGADTQYF TGTGCCAGTAGTCCCCGGGAGGGACTAGTGGGCGCAGATACGCAGTATTTT
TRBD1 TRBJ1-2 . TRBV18 CASQQDRGDYGYTF TGTGCCAGCCAACAGGACAGGGGCGACTATGGCTACACCTTC
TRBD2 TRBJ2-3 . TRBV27 CASRLAGDPTDTQYF TGTGCCAGCAGACTAGCGGGGGACCCCACAGATACGCAGTATTTT
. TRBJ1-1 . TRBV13 CASSLDPRSGTEAFF TGTGCCAGCAGCTTAGACCCGAGATCGGGCACTGAAGCTTTCTTT
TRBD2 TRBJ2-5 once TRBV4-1 CASSQAGSGQETQYF TGCGCCAGCAGCCAAGCGGGTAGCGGGCAAGAGACCCAGTACTTC
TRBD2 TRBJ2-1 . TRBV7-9 CASSLDRTSGGYNEQFF TGTGCCAGCAGCTTAGATCGGACTAGCGGGGGGTACAATGAGCAGTTCTTC
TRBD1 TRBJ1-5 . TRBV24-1 CATSDSRTGPLQPQHF TGTGCCACCAGTGACTCAAGGACAGGGCCCCTCCAGCCCCAGCATTTT
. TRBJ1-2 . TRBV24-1 CATSDLRGVDGYTF TGTGCCACCAGTGATTTGCGGGGAGTGGATGGCTACACCTTC
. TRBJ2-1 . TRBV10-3 CAIRGFRDEQFF TGTGCCATCAGGGGGTTTAGGGATGAGCAGTTCTTC
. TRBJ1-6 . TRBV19 CASSGAPSSYNSPLHF TGTGCCAGTAGTGGAGCTCCCAGCTCCTATAATTCACCCCTCCACTTT
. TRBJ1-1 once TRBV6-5 CASSLRVANTEAFF TGTGCCAGCAGTCTCAGGGTTGCGAACACTGAAGCTTTCTTT
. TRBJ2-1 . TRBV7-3 CASSFGAGNEQFF TGTGCCAGCAGCTTCGGAGCTGGCAATGAGCAGTTCTTC
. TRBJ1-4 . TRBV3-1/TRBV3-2 CASSQVWGRSAHEKLFF TGTGCCAGCAGCCAAGTTTGGGGGAGGTCGGCCCATGAAAAACTGTTTTTT
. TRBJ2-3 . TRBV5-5 CASRKISPDTQYF TGTGCCAGCAGGAAAATTAGCCCAGATACGCAGTATTTT
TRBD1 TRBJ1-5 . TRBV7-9 CASSLYSRGNNQPQHF TGTGCCAGCAGCTTATATTCCAGGGGGAACAATCAGCCCCAGCATTTT
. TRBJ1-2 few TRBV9 CASSATVGYGYTF TGTGCCAGCAGCGCCACCGTGGGCTATGGCTACACCTTC
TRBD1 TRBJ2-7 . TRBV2 CASRENRGPSYEQYF TGTGCCAGCCGAGAAAACAGGGGGCCCTCCTACGAGCAGTACTTC
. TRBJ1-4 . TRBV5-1 CASSRDTGNEKLFF TGCGCCAGCAGCCGGGACACAGGAAATGAAAAACTGTTTTTT
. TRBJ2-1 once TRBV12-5 CATRVRSSSEQFF TGTGCTACCCGAGTCCGTAGTTCCTCTGAGCAGTTCTTC
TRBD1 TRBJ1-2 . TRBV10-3 CAISGQGSNYGYTF TGTGCCATCAGTGGACAGGGCAGTAACTATGGCTACACCTTC
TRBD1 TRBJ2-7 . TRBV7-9 CASSLAQGQGSYEQYF TGTGCCAGCAGCTTAGCACAGGGACAGGGCTCCTACGAGCAGTACTTC
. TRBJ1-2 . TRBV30 CAWGRGSGYTF TGTGCCTGGGGCAGGGGTAGCGGCTACACCTTC
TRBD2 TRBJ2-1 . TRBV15 CATSTPWWKLAGAHKQFF TGTGCCACCAGCACCCCTTGGTGGAAACTAGCGGGGGCACACAAGCAGTTCTTC
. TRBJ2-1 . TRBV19 CASSIAGFYHNEQFF TGTGCCAGTAGTATAGCGGGATTCTACCACAATGAGCAGTTCTTC
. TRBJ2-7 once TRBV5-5 CASITPRGRGTYEQYF TGTGCCAGCATAACCCCGCGGGGTCGCGGTACCTACGAGCAGTACTTC
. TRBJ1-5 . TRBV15 CATSRERAGFSNQPQHF TGTGCCACCAGCAGAGAACGCGCGGGGTTTAGCAATCAGCCCCAGCATTTT